This T cell receptor (beta chain) derives from a study of cytomegalovirus exposure and HLA in healthy donors (dated by TCRdb to about 2017). Concerning the study at large: The 666 repertoires of the first cohort and the approximately 110 validation repertoires were produced on the same platform, according to a later analysis. The study aimed to test whether signatures of past pathogen exposure could be identified by cataloging public T cell receptors. A separate validation cohort of roughly 130 different subjects was used in addition to the approximately 640-subject first cohort. To predict cytomegalovirus infection status, the study brought together high-throughput TCR immunosequencing, statistical association of individual TCRs with disease status, and machine learning.

Points on this clone: What this receptor recognizes is not known. Base-call qualities are not available, and no considerably larger clone is one nucleotide away.

Library method: the immunoSEQ multiplex PCR assay. Turning to the authors' computational methods: A statistical classification framework was built for diagnosing cytomegalovirus status from the catalog of TCR beta chain sequences. This is the immuneACCESS table as TCRdb keeps it, with only in-frame sequences that have V and J called. A part of the clones is gone; compared with another copy, unresolved V genes explain less than half, and the rest is unexplained. The V and J calls and clone size come from that table; D and trimming were worked out from the DNA. In this sample the table shows under 200,000 clones, just under 90% of which occur a single time. Jointly, the top ten make up 10% to 13% of the sample. The full study reports these points: A later analysis had no HLA typing for the validation cohort, so co-occurrence there was scored across all 130 or so repertoires. A total of 150 to 200 TCR beta chains were listed by the study as associated with cytomegalovirus. The authors suggested that the approach could potentially be generalized to other disease states and immunological phenotypes. Across donors, most TCR sequences were observed very rarely, whereas some public TCRs were present in many individuals. Three of the identified cytomegalovirus-associated TCR beta chains were confirmed in vitro to be specific for cytomegalovirus antigens. In both the original and validation cohorts, the classifier was reported to diagnose cytomegalovirus status with high specificity and sensitivity. In a later analysis, TCRs clustered in the first cohort were found to also tend to co-occur in the 100 to 150 validation repertoires, with 85% to 95% of cluster scores above 0.

The donors belonged to the validation cohort of about 120 subjects, which was separate from the 666-subject first cohort. Relative to germline, V is missing 4 bases and J is missing 1 base, with 13 bases of the junction outside any gene match. In the germline V gene (reference sequence), CDR1 corresponds to SGHNT and CDR2 to YYREEE. The cysteine opens and the phenylalanine closes a CDR3 of 17 amino acids. The kept DNA is CDR3 alone, 51 bases in frame from the first base. Material for sequencing was PBMCs. The clonotype was recovered from a woman under 30 in good health and CMV-seropositive. The rearranged segments are TRBV5-4 and TRBJ1-1, with 7 bases matching TRBD1. The CDR3 region: CASSPRETGRRNTEAFF. Here is the DNA: TGTGCCAGCAGCCCTCGGGAGACAGGGAGGAGGAACACTGAAGCTTTCTTT.